This T cell receptor (beta chain) is drawn from a study of early T cells in non-severe SARS-CoV-2 infection (dated by TCRdb to about 2021). Study-level background: Because TCR sequencing relied on bulk RNA taken from unsorted whole blood, pairing of alpha and beta chains was not possible.

A note on this clonotype: Its specific antigen is unknown. It has no much larger one-base neighbor in the sample; base qualities were not kept.

General study outcomes and caveats: VDJdb matching was skewed toward anti-spike CD8 responses and likely underestimated virus-specific expansions by missing private and CD4 specificities.

Library construction relied on 5' RACE. TCRdb lists the instrument as NextSeq 500. The TCR library protocol attached unique molecular identifiers to individual cDNA molecules to correct for sequencing error and PCR bias. Sequencing covered both TCR alpha and beta chains, and within each sample the abundances of alpha and beta sequences were tightly co-correlated. On the study's bioinformatics: Decombinator V4 was used to annotate TCR sequences for V gene, J gene and CDR3. Expanded TCRs were defined as changing significantly between any two time points under a Poisson model with p below 0.0001. Abundances of TCRs were expressed as counts per million after normalisation to the total number of TCRs sequenced in each sample. MAIT TCRs were defined by TRAV1-2 paired with TRAJ12, TRAJ20 or TRAJ33, and iNKT TCRs by TRAV10 paired with TRAJ18. VDJdb, accessed 1 November 2021, was searched for CMV, EBV and SARS-CoV-2 annotated TCRs, with TCRs annotated for multiple antigens excluded. Using fastp trimming at Q25 and MiXCR clonotype assembly, TCRdb reanalyzed the public sequencing data and kept in-frame beta chains. CDR3 protein sequences are deduplicated, and each keeps its most common genes and DNA. These V and J calls originate from TCRdb's pipeline instead of the authors' own analysis. The sample profile shows fewer than 50,000 distinct CDR3 sequences; nearly 7.5% of them were found once. The biggest ten clones account for around 8% of the sample.

The study was a case-control design nested within a healthcare worker cohort in London, UK, with weekly nasopharyngeal swab PCR tests and blood sampling. Healthcare workers were enrolled in the week of the UK lockdown, from 23 to 31 March 2020, and were followed every week for up to about 16 weeks. Measured from the cysteine to the phenylalanine, the CDR3 is 12 residues long. Of the read, only the CDR3 DNA is kept; its 36 bases are in frame from base 1. A distance of 3 bases separates the germline ends of V and J, which lose 2 bases and 2 bases respectively. The receptor's source is an adult who was a healthcare worker with PCR-confirmed SARS-CoV-2 infection or an uninfected control (not recorded which). The chain uses TRBV12-3 or TRBV12-4 and TRBJ2-5, with no confident D gene call. Specimen: whole blood. The CDR3 region has the sequence CASSLNQETQYF. The bases are TGTGCCAGCAGTTTAAATCAAGAGACCCAGTACTTC.